These T cell receptor beta chains were read from a single sample in a study of shared clonotypes between healthy human individuals. TCRdb keeps only in-frame clones here, not all; method: immunoSEQ multiplex PCR. The table shows about 680,000 clones, with around 92% occurring only once. The specimen sequenced was naive CD8+ T cells sorted from blood. All receptors derive from a man aged 25 to 40 in good health. CDR3s include the opening cysteine and the closing phenylalanine or tryptophan. D genes are given only for firm matches. Expanded clones are given a class, and other clones once, few, many or no size at all.

.	.	TRBV5-4	TRBJ1-2	TGTGCCAGCAGCTTGTATACGGATGGCTACACCTTC	CASSLYTDGYTF
TRBD2	.	TRBV28	TRBJ2-1	TGTGCCAGCAGTTTGATGAGGACTAGCAATGAGCAGTTCTTC	CASSLMRTSNEQFF
.	.	TRBV7-9	TRBJ1-2	TGTGCCAGCAGCGGGTACAGGCGCCCCGATAACTATGGCTACACCTTC	CASSGYRRPDNYGYTF
.	.	TRBV28	TRBJ2-7	TGTGCCAGCAGTCCCAGGGGTTTCACCTACGAGCAGTACTTC	CASSPRGFTYEQYF
.	.	TRBV5-4	TRBJ2-7	TGTGCCAGCAGCAGGGGGCGGGGGATCAGCTCCTACGAGCAGTACTTC	CASSRGRGISSYEQYF
.	.	TRBV15	TRBJ2-7	TGTGCCACCTCAGTAGGAACCGAGCAGTACTTC	CATSVGTEQYF
TRBD2	once	TRBV7-9	TRBJ2-2	TGTGCCAGCAGCTTAAACGGGGGGACCGGGGAGCTGTTTTTT	CASSLNGGTGELFF
.	.	TRBV5-1	TRBJ2-7	TGCGCCAGCAGCTTAGGGCAGGGGGGCTACGAGCAGTACTTC	CASSLGQGGYEQYF
TRBD1	.	TRBV7-9	TRBJ1-1	TGTGCCAGCAGCTTGGGGACAGGGTTGAACACTGAAGCTTTCTTT	CASSLGTGLNTEAFF
TRBD2	.	TRBV9	TRBJ2-1	TGTGCCAGCCAGACTAGCGGGACTAATGAGCAGTTCTTC	CASQTSGTNEQFF
.	.	TRBV7-9	TRBJ1-3	TGTGCCAGCAGCAACAGAGAAACGGGCCCTGGAAACACCATATATTTT	CASSNRETGPGNTIYF
TRBD1	.	TRBV6-5	TRBJ1-1	TGTGCCAGCAGTTCGTACGGCGGCAGGGGGGTAGGAGCTTTCTTT	CASSSYGGRGVGAFF
.	.	TRBV6-1	TRBJ2-7	TGTGCCAGCAGTTCTGGGGCCGATACCCGCTACGAGCAGTACTTC	CASSSGADTRYEQYF
.	once	TRBV11-2	TRBJ2-3	TGTGCCAGCAGCTTGCTAGCGATTAGCACAGATACGCAGTATTTT	CASSLLAISTDTQYF
.	.	TRBV7-9	TRBJ2-4	TGTGCCAGCAGCTTAAAGGTCGGCTCAAACATTCAGTACTTC	CASSLKVGSNIQYF